A single sample gave rise to the 14 T cell receptor beta chains below, sequenced in a study of regulatory T cells in long-lasting Graves disease. Time point: newly diagnosed GD, antithyroid drugs for less than 3 months. PBMC RNA served as the TCR library source. Arm-PCR of CDR3 regions and iRepertoire HTBI primers were used to build TCR beta libraries. TCRdb passed the multiplex PCR reads through MiXCR, listing each CDR3 protein once. Here the sample spans hundreds of thousands of distinct CDR3 sequences, 15% to 20% being singletons. The sample was also linked to a second study, of T cells in Graves' hyperthyroidism and ophthalmopathy.

The specimen was peripheral blood mononuclear cells (PBMCs), collected at new diagnosis, from a patient treated with antithyroid drugs. The receptors originated from a man younger than 35 with Graves disease.

This clonotype came up a few times. One base away lies a much larger clone, so this may be a sequencing read error. The gene calls are TRBV6-2 or TRBV6-3 and TRBJ2-7; D is possibly TRBD1 (6 bases). Per germline, CDR1 MNHEY and CDR2 SVGEGT. The CDR3 is 15 amino acids. The DNA of the CDR3 is TGTACCACTTCCCTACACCGGGACATAGACTACGAGCAGTACTTC. Translation gives CTTSLHRDIDYEQYF.

Worth noting for this clonotype: The CDR3 carries no conserved terminal phenylalanine or tryptophan, so it likely arises from a read error. This sequence joins TRBV12-3 or TRBV12-4 and TRBJ1-2; D gene unclear. This CDR3 contains 11 residues. V lost 6 bases and J 7 bases, leaving 9 bases between the germline ends. CDR3 amino acids: CASSYAGGYTS. DNA of the CDR3: TGTGCCAGCAGCTACGCCGGTGGCTACACCTCC.

This clonotype has at least ten counts. This chain joins TRBV20-1 and TRBJ2-2; TRBD1 matches 9 bases. The CDR3 length is 16 residues. The ends lost 4 bases at V and 0 bases at J; junction bases unmatched: 6. Germline CDR1 is DFQATT and CDR2 is SNEGSKA (reference sequence). The CDR3 DNA follows: TGCAGTGCTAAGAGACAGGGGGTTCCGAACACCGGGGAGCTGTTTTTT. This translates into CSAKRQGVPNTGELFF.

The chain is built from TRBV6-1 and TRBJ2-7; D is possibly TRBD1 (6 bases). Trimming left V 3 bases short and J 3 bases short, with 12 bases between. CDR1 MNHNS and CDR2 SASEGT come from the germline V gene. The CDR3 spans 14 residues. The CDR3 coding sequence is TGTGCCAGCAGTGATTTGGCGGACAGCTACGAGCAGTACTTC. Its translation: CASSDLADSYEQYF.

The table lists this clonotype with a few counts. J is TRBJ1-2 and V is TRBV7-3; TRBD1 agrees at 8 bases. CDR1 and CDR2 (germline): SGHTA, FQGTGA. This CDR3 comprises 13 residues. V dropped 4 bases and J dropped 7; count of bases not matched to a gene: 5. DNA for the CDR3: TGTGCCAGCAGCTCCAGACAGGGGATTGGCTACACCTTC. The encoded protein is CASSSRQGIGYTF.

The J gene is TRBJ2-2, the V gene TRBV20-1; TRBD2 matches at 9 bases. Per germline, CDR1 DFQATT and CDR2 SNEGSKA (reference sequence). Trimming took 6 bases from V and 1 from J; bases not matched to a gene: 12. The CDR3 spans 17 residues. Written as DNA, the CDR3 is TGCAGTGCCCTGAGTAGTAGCGGGGGAAAGAACACCGGGGAGCTGTTTTTT. This gives the protein CSALSSSGGKNTGELFF.

This clonotype was detected ten times or more. This sequence joins TRBV7-3 and TRBJ2-3; D remains unclear. The CDR3 has 14 residues. Germline CDR1 SGHTA, CDR2 FQGTGA. Deletions cut 5 bases from V and 4 bases from J, with 13 bases between. CDR3 nucleotides: TGTGCCAGCAGCCCAACCACCTCCCCAGATACGCAGTATTTT. It is translated as CASSPTTSPDTQYF.

This clonotype has ten or more counts. The genes are TRBV3-1 and TRBJ2-7; 9 nucleotides match TRBD2. V gave up 5 bases and J gave up 7 bases; unmatched junction bases: 21. CDR3 size: 18 residues. The germline V gene has CDR1 LGHDT and CDR2 YNNKEL (reference sequence). The CDR3 here is CASSRQWGDTLLAGEQYF. The CDR3 nucleotides are TGTGCCAGCAGCAGACAATGGGGAGACACCCTGCTAGCGGGAGAGCAGTACTTC.

This clonotype appeared a few times. The chain recombines TRBV3-1 with TRBJ1-2; D unclear. Deletions cut 0 bases from V and 1 base from J, with 21 bases between. CDR1 LGHDT and CDR2 YNNKEL come from the germline V gene (reference sequence). The CDR3 loop spans 19 amino acids. The CDR3 DNA follows: TGTGCCAGCAGCCAAGATCGGAGAACGGACGGAAACTATAACTATGGCTACACCTTC. It is translated as CASSQDRRTDGNYNYGYTF.

This clonotype showed up just a few times. The chain employs TRBV5-4 and TRBJ2-7; TRBD2 agrees at 7 bases. Germline V gene lookup returns CDR1 SGHNT and CDR2 YYREEE (reference sequence). This CDR3 region has 14 residues. Trimming at V came to 2 bases and at J to 3 bases, leaving 5 bases not matched to a gene. CDR3 sequence reads: CASSLRRENYEQYF. CDR3 nucleotides: TGTGCCAGCAGCTTACGGCGGGAGAACTACGAGCAGTACTTC.

The V gene is TRBV28, the J gene TRBJ2-1; 8 nucleotides line up with TRBD2. Trimming at V came to 5 bases and at J to 7 bases, leaving 13 bases not matched to a gene. Germline CDR1 is MDHEN and CDR2 is SYDVKM. The CDR3 loop spans 16 amino acids. The CDR3 DNA is TGTGCCAGCAGTCCCCCGGGAGCGGGAGTTGGGAATGAGCAGTTCTTC. This sequence encodes CASSPPGAGVGNEQFF.

This clonotype was found a few times. The CDR3 region has the DNA TGTGCCAGCAGCTATAAAGGACAGTTAATCCACGAGCAGTACTTC. Encoded protein: CASSYKGQLIHEQYF. The chain couples TRBV5-6 to TRBJ2-7; maybe TRBD1 (6 bases). Between the trimmed V and J ends, which lost 3 bases and 5 bases, there was a span of 18 bases. The CDR3 loop spans 15 amino acids. In germline, CDR1 is SGHDT, CDR2 YYEEEE.

V usage is TRBV29-1 and J usage is TRBJ2-1; 8 nucleotides agree with TRBD2. Germline V gene data show CDR1 as SQVTM and CDR2 as ANQGSEA. This CDR3 is built from 12 residues. Trimming cost V 3 bases and J 7 bases; bases outside gene matches: 2. The chain's CDR3 is CSVEASGNEQFF. The CDR3 region has the DNA TGCAGCGTTGAGGCTAGCGGGAATGAGCAGTTCTTC.

This clonotype has just a few counts. The CDR3 loop is CASSPSSTPGQGYEQYF. In DNA, the CDR3 is TGTGCCAGCTCACCTTCTTCTACTCCGGGACAGGGATACGAGCAGTACTTC. The J gene is TRBJ2-7, the V gene TRBV18; 9 bases line up with TRBD1. Germline assignment: CDR1 KGHSH and CDR2 LQKENI. V trimming: 3 bases; J trimming: 4 bases; junction bases outside the gene matches: 13. The length of the CDR3 is 17 residues. The full variable domain, with the rest looked up from reference TRBV18 and TRBJ2-7, is NAGVMQNPRHLVRRRGQEARLRCSPMKGHSHVYWYRQLPEEGLKFMVYLQKENIIDESGMPKERFSAEFPKEGPSILRIQQVVRGDSAAYFCASSPSSTPGQGYEQYFGPGTRLTVT.